Each of the 32 T cell receptor beta chains below was sequenced from the same sample in a study of metastatic and nonmetastatic thyroid tumors (TCRdb year 2020). None of the patients had been given any treatment before thyroid surgery. Libraries were built with PCR. Sequencing relied on an Illumina HiSeq 4000. TCRdb applied fastp at Q25 and MiXCR to the public reads, then kept only in-frame beta chains. Here the sample has roughly 70,000 clones; roughly 18% occur a single time. 9.5% to 15% of the sample lies in the top ten. Sequencing input: blood. Every receptor here comes from a female donor with papillary thyroid cancer or a benign thyroid nodule (not recorded which). Some clones in this sample may be carry-over from other donors' samples.

This clone has ten or more counts. CDR3 in amino acids: CASTSMPLNSPLHF. The CDR3 DNA reads as TGTGCCAGCACCTCGATGCCCCTAAATTCACCCCTCCACTTT. The rearrangement links TRBV28 to TRBJ1-6; D gene uncertain. The CDR3 contains 14 residues. Trimming shortened V by 7 bases and J by 7 bases, and 14 bases separated the two germline ends. Per the germline V gene, CDR1 is MDHEN and CDR2 is SYDVKM.

This chain links TRBV11-2 with TRBJ2-7; possibly TRBD2 for D (6 bases). V lost 1 base and J lost 6, with 16 bases in between. The CDR3 consists of 15 residues. Germline lookup yields CDR1 SGHAT and CDR2 FQNNGV. The CDR3, as DNA: TGTGCCAGCAGCTTAGTGTCTATCGGGAGCGGCGAGCAGTACTTC. It codes for CASSLVSIGSGEQYF. Together with reference TRBV11-2 and TRBJ2-7, the CDR3 gives the full variable domain: EAGVAQSPRYKIIEKRQSVAFWCNPISGHATLYWYQQILGQGPKLLIQFQNNGVVDDSQLPKDRFSAERLKGVDSTLKIQPAKLEDSAVYLCASSLVSIGSGEQYFGPGTRLTVT.

The rearrangement links TRBV6-1 to TRBJ2-7; D might be TRBD2 (6 bases). The length of the CDR3 is 15 residues. CDR1 is MNHNS and CDR2 is SASEGT in the germline V gene. Trimming took 3 bases from V and 0 from J, leaving 12 bases between them. Written as DNA, the CDR3 is TGTGCCAGCAGTGATCCCGCGGGACTCTCCTACGAGCAGTACTTC. Translated: CASSDPAGLSYEQYF.

This clone was detected ten times or more. The V gene is TRBV6-1, the J gene TRBJ1-1; D is unresolved. The CDR3 is 15 residues long. V was cut by 6 bases and J by 1 base, with 15 bases left in between. The germline CDR1 and CDR2 sequences are MNHNS and SASEGT. This chain's CDR3 is CASRPLIYRNTEAFF. The CDR3 DNA reads TGTGCCAGCAGACCACTTATTTACAGGAACACTGAAGCTTTCTTT.

This clone came up many times. The sample holds other DNA sequences that translate to the same CDR3. The chain carries TRBV19 and TRBJ1-6, with 8 bases aligning to TRBD1. V lost 5 bases, J lost 7 bases, and 4 bases stayed unmatched. This CDR3 is 14 amino acids long. Germline V CDR1 and CDR2: LNHDA, SQIVND (reference sequence). The DNA for the CDR3 is TGTGCCAGTAGTGGCCGGGACAGGAATTCACCCCTCCACTTT. Translating it yields CASSGRDRNSPLHF.

There are many counts of this clone. The chain carries TRBV27 and TRBJ2-5; either TRBD1 or TRBD2 may supply D (5 bases each). The ends were cut back, 5 bases at V and 5 bases at J, with 21 bases in the middle. Germline CDR1 reads MNHEY; CDR2 reads SMNVEV (reference sequence). The CDR3 consists of 16 residues. CDR3 nucleotide sequence: TGTGCCAGCAGTGTTTATGAGGGGACCGTAGGGGAGACCCAGTACTTC. The encoded protein is CASSVYEGTVGETQYF.

This clone was counted only a few times. The junction shows a germline mismatch at one end, possibly a read error. V usage is TRBV6-5 and J usage is TRBJ1-3; 8 nucleotides align to TRBD1. Germline values: CDR1 MNHEY, CDR2 SVGAGI. The CDR3 length is 18 residues. CDR3 in amino acids: CASSTRPGQGHSGNTICF. CDR3 nucleotide sequence: TGTGCCAGCAGTACCCGCCCTGGACAGGGTCACTCTGGAAACACCATATGTTTT.

This clone was found many times. The chain couples TRBV5-1 to TRBJ1-2, with D possibly being TRBD1 (5 bases). The CDR3 sequence is 13 residues long. Germline-derived CDR1 and CDR2 are SGHRS and YFSETQ. Trimming removed 7 bases from V and 1 base from J, with 11 bases in between. The CDR3, as DNA: TGCGCCAGCTCCCTGGGACGTAACTATGGCTACACCTTC. Its protein is CASSLGRNYGYTF.

The chain recombines TRBV20-1 with TRBJ2-7; TRBD1 matches 8 bases. Unmatched junction bases numbered 6, after V lost 6 bases and J lost 2 bases. The CDR3 extends over 13 amino acids. Germline assignment: CDR1 DFQATT and CDR2 SNEGSKA (reference sequence). The CDR3 loop is CSAGTGGTYEQYF. The CDR3 nucleotides read TGCAGTGCCGGGACAGGAGGGACCTACGAGCAGTACTTC.

The rearrangement links TRBV20-1 to TRBJ1-2, with D uncertain. From germline, CDR1 is DFQATT and CDR2 SNEGSKA (reference sequence). The CDR3 has 12 amino acids. Between the trimmed V and J ends, which lost 3 bases and 4 bases, there was a span of 9 bases. CDR3 sequence: CSARTDRYGYTF. The CDR3 nucleotides are TGCAGTGCTAGGACGGATCGCTATGGCTACACCTTC.

The chain employs TRBV5-6 and TRBJ2-4; 7 positions agree with TRBD2. V dropped 1 base and J dropped 0; count of bases not matched to a gene: 1. CDR3 length equals 15 residues. Per germline, CDR1 SGHDT and CDR2 YYEEEE. In DNA, the CDR3 is TGTGCCAGCAGCTTGAGCGGGATAGCCAAAAACATTCAGTACTTC. This translates into CASSLSGIAKNIQYF.

This clone was picked up many times. The chain recombines TRBV28 with TRBJ2-7; D remains unclear. V was pared by 6 bases and J by 2 bases, with 8 bases between. Germline V lookup: CDR1 MDHEN, CDR2 SYDVKM. CDR3 length equals 12 residues. CDR3 residues: CASRGNTYEQYF. The DNA for the CDR3 is TGTGCCAGCAGGGGTAACACCTACGAGCAGTACTTC.

The CDR3 is CASIPGQTITTGELFF. Written as DNA, the CDR3 is TGTGCCAGCATCCCGGGACAGACAATTACCACCGGGGAGCTGTTTTTT. The rearrangement joins TRBV6-2 or TRBV6-3 to TRBJ2-2; 7 bases match TRBD1. Germline loops: CDR1 MNHEY, CDR2 SVGEGT. The CDR3 totals 16 residues. The V segment lost 7 bases and the J segment 4 bases; nucleotides outside the gene matches: 12.

This clone was recorded many times. The chain has TRBV9 and TRBJ1-6; D unresolved. The V gene lost 1 base and the J gene lost 9 bases, with 5 bases spanning the gap. Germline V CDR1 and CDR2: SGDLS, YYNGEE. The CDR3 extends over 12 amino acids. The chain's CDR3 is CASSVPGSPLHF. The CDR3 nucleotides read TGTGCCAGCAGCGTACCGGGTTCACCCCTCCACTTT.

This clone was counted ten times or more. This rearrangement joins TRBV11-2 to TRBJ2-7; 7 bases are a match to TRBD2. J lost 5 bases, V lost 1 base, and 5 bases had no gene match. The CDR3 extends over 14 amino acids. Germline-derived CDR1 and CDR2 are SGHAT and FQNNGV. CDR3 region: CASSLGGLADEQYF. In nucleotides, the CDR3 is TGTGCCAGCAGCTTAGGAGGTCTAGCGGACGAGCAGTACTTC.

In its sample, this clone was seen many times. This may stem from a read error, because a much larger clone lies one nucleotide away. The J gene is TRBJ2-2, the V gene TRBV9; 10 bases are a match to TRBD1. The length of the CDR3 is 17 residues. From germline, CDR1 is SGDLS and CDR2 YYNGEE. The CDR3 DNA reads as TGTGCCAGCAGCGACGGACAGGGGGTGATCTTCACCGGGGGGCTGTTTTTT. As protein: CASSDGQGVIFTGGLFF.

V usage is TRBV11-2 and J usage is TRBJ2-1, with 7 bases matching TRBD2. Germline V gene lookup returns CDR1 SGHAT and CDR2 FQNNGV. Trimming took 0 bases from V and 2 from J; bases not matched to a gene: 1. CDR3 length equals 15 residues. Here the CDR3 reads CASSLEGLAYNEQFF. CDR3 nucleotide sequence: TGTGCCAGCAGCTTAGAAGGACTAGCCTACAATGAGCAGTTCTTC.

This clone was seen ten or more times. The genes are TRBV3-1 and TRBJ2-3; D is undetermined. V lost 3 bases to trimming and J lost 7 bases, with 11 bases between them. The CDR3 contains 13 residues. Germline CDR1 LGHDT, CDR2 YNNKEL (reference sequence). This CDR3 reads CASSQNAFNTQYF. CDR3 nucleotide sequence: TGTGCCAGCAGCCAGAACGCATTTAATACGCAGTATTTT.

This clone has a count of ten or more. The rearrangement links TRBV7-9 to TRBJ2-1, with D hard to call. V was trimmed by 5 bases and J by 8 bases, leaving 13 bases between them. Germline V lookup: CDR1 SEHNR, CDR2 FQNEAQ (reference sequence). The CDR3 runs to 13 residues. The DNA for the CDR3 is TGTGCCAGCAGCCAGCTAGGATACCATGAGCAGTTCTTC. It yields the protein CASSQLGYHEQFF.

This clone was picked up a small number of times. This may be a read error: a much more frequent sequence differs by one nucleotide. The chain joins TRBV5-1 to TRBJ2-7; a weak D match, TRBD2 (6 bases). The germline V gene encodes CDR1 SGHRS and CDR2 YFSETQ. This CDR3 region has 13 residues. V was shortened by 1 base and J by 1 base, with 6 bases between the two germline ends. The CDR3 region has the DNA TGCGCCAGCAGCTTGCGGGAGTCCTACGAGCAGTACTTC. Protein product: CASSLRESYEQYF.

V and J are TRBV20-1 and TRBJ2-1, with D possibly being TRBD1 (6 bases). Germline assignment: CDR1 DFQATT and CDR2 SNEGSKA (reference sequence). V was shortened by 0 bases and J by 1 base, with 22 bases between the two germline ends. The CDR3 totals 19 residues. Written as DNA, the CDR3 is TGCAGTGCTAGAGACAAAGGAGGTTGGGGGACAAGGTCCTACAATGAGCAGTTCTTC. Translating gives CSARDKGGWGTRSYNEQFF.

This clone has at least ten counts. The V gene is TRBV7-9, the J gene TRBJ1-4; a weak D match, TRBD1 (6 bases). The CDR3 sequence is 15 residues long. CDR1 and CDR2 (germline): SEHNR, FQNEAQ (reference sequence). Trimming pared 5 bases from V and 6 bases from J, leaving 16 bases between. CDR3 in DNA: TGTGCCAGCAGCCCCGACCAGGGGATAGATGAAAAACTGTTTTTT. Residues: CASSPDQGIDEKLFF.

The table lists this clone with many counts. This chain joins TRBV6-5 and TRBJ2-2, with D tentatively TRBD1 (5 bases). Germline CDR1 reads MNHEY; CDR2 reads SVGAGI. V was clipped by 0 bases and J by 6 bases, with 8 bases between them. The CDR3 has 14 amino acids. The CDR3 here is CASSYSQGAGELFF. The CDR3 region has the DNA TGTGCCAGCAGTTACTCGCAAGGGGCCGGGGAGCTGTTTTTT.

This clone was seen many times. The CDR3 spells CASSHTWDPNEQYF. The CDR3 bases are TGCGCCAGCAGCCATACCTGGGACCCTAACGAGCAGTACTTC. The chain is built from TRBV4-1 and TRBJ2-7, with D perhaps assigned TRBD1 or TRBD2 (5 bases each). CDR1 is MGHRA and CDR2 is YSYEKL in the germline V gene. Trimming removed 3 bases from V and 5 bases from J, with 14 bases in between. This CDR3 region has 14 residues.

This clone was detected many times. V usage is TRBV28 and J usage is TRBJ2-1; D is unresolved. Germline V lookup: CDR1 MDHEN, CDR2 SYDVKM. Trimming pared 7 bases from V and 8 bases from J, leaving 18 bases between. There are 14 residues in the CDR3. This CDR3 reads CASTPPERQHEQFF. The DNA of the CDR3 is TGTGCCAGCACCCCCCCGGAACGTCAGCATGAGCAGTTCTTC. The complete variable domain, with remaining parts taken from reference TRBV28 and TRBJ2-1, reads DVKVTQSSRYLVKRTGEKVFLECVQDMDHENMFWYRQDPGLGLRLIYFSYDVKMKEKGDIPEGYSVSREKKERFSLILESASTNQTSMYLCASTPPERQHEQFFGPGTRLTVL.

Ten or more counts support this clone. The chain employs TRBV7-8 and TRBJ2-1; D perhaps matches TRBD2 (5 bases). V gave up 2 bases and J gave up 5 bases, with 10 bases separating them. This CDR3 spans 14 amino acids. Looked up from germline, CDR1 is SGHVS and CDR2 is FQNEAQ. The CDR3 bases are TGTGCCAGCAGCTTAAGCCGGGATAACAATGAGCAGTTCTTC. Amino acid sequence: CASSLSRDNNEQFF. The full variable domain, completed using reference TRBV7-8 and TRBJ2-1, is GAGVSQSPRYKVAKRGQDVALRCDPISGHVSLFWYQQALGQGPEFLTYFQNEAQLDKSGLPSDRFFAERPEGSVSTLKIQRTQQEDSAVYLCASSLSRDNNEQFFGPGTRLTVL.

In regard to this clone: A read error may account for a junction end that differs from germline. The V and J genes are TRBV6-5 and TRBJ2-3, with no clear D. Per germline, CDR1 MNHEY and CDR2 SVGAGI. The CDR3 sequence is 18 residues long. CDR3 nucleotides: TGTGCCAGCAGTTACAACTTTTGGGCAGCCGTCAGCACGGATACGCAGTATTTT. Protein sequence: CASSYNFWAAVSTDTQYF.

V gene TRBV11-2 combines with J gene TRBJ1-1, with 7 bases that match TRBD1. Germline V CDR1 and CDR2: SGHAT, FQNNGV. The CDR3 is 17 residues long. V was pared by 5 bases and J by 2 bases, with 14 bases of the junction left unmatched. CDR3 sequence reads: CASSPSVGGQSNTEAFF. CDR3 bases: TGTGCCAGCAGCCCATCGGTGGGGGGACAGAGTAACACTGAAGCTTTCTTT.

This clone was recorded many times. The chain recombines TRBV6-5 with TRBJ2-7; 7 nucleotides line up with TRBD1. In germline, CDR1 is MNHEY, CDR2 SVGAGI. The CDR3 is 14 amino acids. The V and J ends lost 2 bases and 2 bases, in that order; junction bases with no gene match: 3. CDR3 sequence: CASSYGTDPYEQYF. CDR3 DNA sequence: TGTGCCAGCAGTTACGGGACAGATCCCTACGAGCAGTACTTC.

This clone was seen at least ten times. The chain uses TRBV14 and TRBJ2-1, with 7 bases that match TRBD2. Germline CDR1 SGHDN, CDR2 FVKESK. Germline trimming cut 2 bases from V and 4 bases from J; bases unmatched to any gene: 8. This CDR3 contains 16 residues. CDR3 protein: CASSQRDHGRYNEQFF. CDR3 nucleotides: TGTGCCAGCAGCCAACGGGACCACGGGAGGTACAATGAGCAGTTCTTC.

CDR3 in DNA: TGTGCCAGCTCACCACAGTACTTC. This sequence encodes CASSPQYF. The chain employs TRBV18 and TRBJ2-5, with D unclear. Germline V gene lookup returns CDR1 KGHSH and CDR2 LQKENI. V lost 1 base to trimming and J lost 12 bases, with 0 bases between them. This CDR3 is 8 amino acids long.

This clone was observed many times. The chain uses TRBV11-3 and TRBJ1-1, with 8 bases that match TRBD1. The germline CDR1 and CDR2 sequences are SGHNT and YENEEA. Losses at the gene ends were 5 bases for V and 3 bases for J; bases not matched to a gene: 2. The CDR3 is 13 amino acids. CDR3 residues: CASSAQGDTEAFF. The DNA for the CDR3 is TGTGCCAGCAGCGCACAGGGGGACACTGAAGCTTTCTTT. The entire variable domain, with the rest obtained from reference TRBV11-3 and TRBJ1-1, is as follows: EAGVVQSPRYKIIEKKQPVAFWCNPISGHNTLYWYLQNLGQGPELLIRYENEEAVDDSQLPKDRFSAERLKGVDSTLKIQPAELGDSAVYLCASSAQGDTEAFFGQGTRLTVV.